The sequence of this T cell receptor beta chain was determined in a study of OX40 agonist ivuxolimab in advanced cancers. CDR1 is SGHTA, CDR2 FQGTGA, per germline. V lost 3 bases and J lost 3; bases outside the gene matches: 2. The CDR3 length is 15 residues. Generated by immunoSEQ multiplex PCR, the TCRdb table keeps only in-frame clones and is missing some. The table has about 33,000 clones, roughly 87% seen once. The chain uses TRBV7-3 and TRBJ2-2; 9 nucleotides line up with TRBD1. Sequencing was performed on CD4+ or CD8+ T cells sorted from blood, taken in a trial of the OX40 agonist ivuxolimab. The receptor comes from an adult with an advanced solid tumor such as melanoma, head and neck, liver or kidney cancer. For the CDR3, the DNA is TGTGCCAGCAGCTTCAACAGGGGGCACACCGGGGAGCTGTTTTTT. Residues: CASSFNRGHTGELFF.